Sequencing of this T cell receptor (beta chain) was carried out in a study of blood T cell repertoires in COVID-19. The overall study: Samples taken during acute and convalescent COVID-19 were collected in the United States, Italy and Spain. Sources were T cells, B-cell-depleted T cells, or PBMCs; the material itself was cDNA or gDNA.

The length of the CDR3 is 14 residues. The ends were cut back, 3 bases at V and 5 bases at J, with 14 bases in the middle. Germline loops: CDR1 SGDLS, CDR2 YYNGEE. In the original processing: Quantification of nucleated cells was approximated via reference gene primer amplification. Clones were sequenced by immunoSEQ multiplex PCR, and TCRdb holds only the in-frame ones, with some missing. V, J and clone size are those of that table, while D and trimming were read from the DNA. Found here are roughly 500,000 clones, around 85% of them singletons; the top ten hold about 3%. This rearrangement joins TRBV9 to TRBJ1-2; D is possibly TRBD1 (5 bases). Sequencing was performed on peripheral blood. The clonotype comes from a human donor in a cohort sampled during active COVID-19. CDR3 amino acids: CASSAQTEHYGYTF. The CDR3 DNA follows: TGTGCCAGCAGCGCTCAGACAGAGCATTATGGCTACACCTTC.